Below are 5 T cell receptor beta chains sequenced from a single sample in a study of T-cell reconstitution after alpha-beta-depleted transplantation in children. Library preparation (for TCRbeta) was performed with unique molecular identifiers. TCRdb reanalysed the PCR reads using MiXCR and keeps one entry per CDR3 protein. The data contain a few hundred thousand distinct CDR3 sequences, around 10% of them singletons. Specimen: PBMCs, collected before TCRalphabeta/CD19-depleted stem cell transplant. Receptor source: a boy in the first two years of life with acute myeloid leukemia, due to receive a stem cell transplant.

This clonotype came up many times. This chain uses TRBV12-3 or TRBV12-4 with TRBJ1-5, with a possible D match to TRBD1 (5 bases). This CDR3 is built from 17 residues. V shed 2 bases and J shed 1 base, with 15 bases lying between them. CDR3 nucleotides: TGTGCCAGCAGTTTACTTAAGGGGCGTGGAAGCAATCAGCCCCAGCATTTT. Protein sequence: CASSLLKGRGSNQPQHF.

This clonotype was seen repeatedly, ten times or more. The junction differs from germline at one of its ends, possibly a read error. V is TRBV7-7 and J is TRBJ2-5; D perhaps matches TRBD1 (6 bases). The CDR3 is 14 residues long. CDR1 SSHAT and CDR2 FNYEAQ come from the germline V gene (reference sequence). The CDR3 coding sequence is TGTGCTAGCAGCTCGACAGGCGGGCAAGAGACCCAGTACTTC. The encoded protein is CASSSTGGQETQYF.

This sequence joins TRBV19 and TRBJ1-1; the match to TRBD1 covers 8 bases. J lost 0 bases, V lost 7 bases, and 4 bases had no gene match. Germline-derived CDR1 and CDR2 are LNHDA and SQIVND (reference sequence). CDR3 size: 14 residues. CDR3 amino acids: CASMGQVMNTEAFF. CDR3 nucleotides: TGTGCCAGTATGGGACAGGTGATGAACACTGAAGCTTTCTTT. Full variable domain (outside the CDR3, taken from reference TRBV19 and TRBJ1-1): DGGITQSPKYLFRKEGQNVTLSCEQNLNHDAMYWYRQDPGQGLRLIYYSQIVNDFQKGDIAEGYSVSREKKESFPLTVTSAQKNPTAFYLCASMGQVMNTEAFFGQGTRLTVV.

The chain joins TRBV24-1 to TRBJ2-1; either TRBD1 or TRBD2 may supply D (5 bases each). Trimming pared 0 bases from V and 2 bases from J, leaving 16 bases between. The CDR3 has 18 amino acids. Per the germline V gene, CDR1 is KGHDR and CDR2 is SFDVKD. This CDR3 reads CATSDLAIRDPTYNEQFF. DNA for the CDR3: TGTGCCACCAGTGATTTGGCAATCCGGGACCCAACCTACAATGAGCAGTTCTTC.

At least ten counts were recorded for this clonotype. This rearrangement joins TRBV3-1 to TRBJ2-7, with D possibly being TRBD1 or TRBD2 (5 bases each). The V end was cut by 3 bases, the J end by 6 bases, with 9 bases between. Germline V gives CDR1 LGHDT, CDR2 YNNKEL (reference sequence). CDR3 length equals 12 residues. The CDR3 loop reads CASSHPGTEQYF. DNA of the CDR3: TGTGCCAGCAGCCATCCCGGGACCGAGCAGTACTTC.